This section outlines one T cell receptor beta chain sequence together with its context. Antigen unknown. The V end was cut by 5 bases, the J end by 8 bases, with 9 bases between. CDR3 length equals 10 residues. CDR1 is SQVTM and CDR2 is ANQGSEA in the germline V gene. TCRdb itself ran the RT-PCR reads through MiXCR, one entry per CDR3 protein. The sample yields under 200,000 distinct CDR3 sequences, approximately 12% seen once. This sample stems from a study of response to subunit inactivated influenza vaccine. Study-level points and caveats: Researchers suggested that each seasonal influenza vaccination recruits few new T cells.

Another study also made use of these data, one on T cells expressing NK-cell markers. As reported in that work: TCR beta libraries carry UMIs added by 5'RACE template switching. Sorted CD3+CD56+NKG2C+, CD3+CD56+NKG2C- and CD3+CD56-NKG2C+ T cells provided the TCR beta repertoires. The CD3+CD56-NKG2C+ fraction of a handful of donors was likewise dominated by these clonotypes.

The chain is built from TRBV29-1 and TRBJ1-2; the D gene is possibly TRBD1 (5 bases). This clonotype originated in a man aged 45-60 years who received an inactivated influenza vaccine. Specimen: CD8+ T cells sorted from PBMCs, collected approximately 13 days after vaccination. The CDR3, as DNA: TGCAGCGTTTACGGGGACGGCTACACCTTC. It codes for CSVYGDGYTF.